The T cell receptor (beta chain) under discussion was sequenced for a study of T cells expressing NK-cell markers. In the study overall: Within the sequenced cohort of eight donors, seven exhibited HCMV seropositivity and one was seronegative. Study-level findings and limits: Whether expanded NKG2C-expressing T cell clones recognize HCMV is unknown. The leading position in the CD3+CD56-NKG2C+ fraction of several donors also went to these clonotypes.

The authors generated TCR beta cDNA through 5'RACE template switching with UMIs. With the 5' RACE reads reprocessed, TCRdb shows one record per CDR3 protein and no DNA. Here the sample table reports 500,000 to 600,000 distinct CDR3 sequences. As for this clonotype: The antigen is undetermined.

The CDR3 has 15 residues. Germline loops: CDR1 SGHDN, CDR2 FVKESK. This receptor was obtained from a young man in good health. The sample comprised blood T cells: a sorted CD56 or NKG2C T cell subset, CD4+ or CD8+ T cells, or bulk PBMC T cells (not recorded which). The rearrangement uses TRBV14 and TRBJ2-1; TCRdb designates TRBD2, a call that cannot be tested without DNA. This CDR3 is CASSQGPTGLVEQFF.